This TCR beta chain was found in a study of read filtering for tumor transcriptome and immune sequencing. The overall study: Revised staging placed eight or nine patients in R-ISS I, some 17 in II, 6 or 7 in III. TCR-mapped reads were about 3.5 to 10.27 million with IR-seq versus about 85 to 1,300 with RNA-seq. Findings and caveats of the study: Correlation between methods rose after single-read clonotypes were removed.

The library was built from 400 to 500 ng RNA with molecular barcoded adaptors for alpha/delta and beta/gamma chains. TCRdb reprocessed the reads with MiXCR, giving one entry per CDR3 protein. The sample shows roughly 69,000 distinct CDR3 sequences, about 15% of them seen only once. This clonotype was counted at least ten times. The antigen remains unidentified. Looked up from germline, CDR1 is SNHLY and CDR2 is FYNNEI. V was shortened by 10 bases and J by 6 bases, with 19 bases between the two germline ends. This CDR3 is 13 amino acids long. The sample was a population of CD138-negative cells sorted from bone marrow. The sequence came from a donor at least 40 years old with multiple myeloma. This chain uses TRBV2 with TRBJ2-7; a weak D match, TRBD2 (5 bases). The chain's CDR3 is CAILEGLELEQYF. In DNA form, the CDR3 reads TGTGCCATCTTAGAGGGTCTAGAGCTCGAGCAGTACTTC. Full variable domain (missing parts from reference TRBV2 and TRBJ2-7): EPEVTQTPSHQVTQMGQEVILRCVPISNHLYFYWYRQILGQKVEFLVSFYNNEISEKSEIFDDQFSVERPDGSNFTLKIRSTKLEDSAMYFCAILEGLELEQYFGPGTRLTVT.